This T cell receptor (beta chain) was captured in a study of PD-L1 blockade in urothelial cancer (dated by TCRdb to the late 2010s). Looking at the study overall: All patients started therapy around 2014 and received atezolizumab 1,200 mg intravenously every 3 weeks. An ECOG performance status of 0 or 1 was recorded for the patients, and 0 to 3 prior chemotherapy regimens had been received by the patients. Blood samples were analyzed at 3 weeks after treatment start (second dose) and at 6 weeks after treatment start. Somatic, immune and clinical correlates of response to PD-L1 blockade with atezolizumab in urothelial cancer were the focus of an exploratory multi-omic analysis. Durable clinical benefit was achieved by nine patients but not by the remaining 20. About 90% of the roughly 30 patients were identified as males with urothelial cancer of bladder origin, and a prior smoking history was reported by 18 of 29 patients. Blood samples gave a median of roughly 150,000 T cells and approximately 80,000 unique TCRs, with a median clonality of 0.080. TCR sequencing covered pretreatment tumor samples and matched, serially collected peripheral blood taken before and after atezolizumab treatment. Durable clinical benefit was defined as a progression-free survival longer than 6 months, and TCR features were additionally tested against progression-free survival and overall survival. Pretreatment blood TCR-seq was available for about 30 patients, at least one posttreatment blood collection was obtained for some 24 patients, and tumor TCR-seq was available for some 24 patients. In the same patients, pretreatment tumors underwent whole exome sequencing and RNA sequencing in addition to TCR sequencing. The full study reports these points: Because the sample size was small (n of about 27) and many of the analyses were exploratory, the results are meant to be hypothesis-generating. At 3 weeks after the start of treatment, tumor-associated TCR clones in peripheral blood had expanded more in patients with durable benefit (n of about 20, p = 0.022). Improved progression-free and overall survival was associated with having pretreatment peripheral blood TCR clonality below the median.

The trim is 5 bases for V and 4 bases for J, with a gap of 8 bases between the germline ends. CDR1 is given as MDHEN and CDR2 as SYDVKM, both from the germline V gene. Including cysteine and phenylalanine, the CDR3 has 12 amino acids. Only the CDR3 portion is preserved as DNA: 36 bases, with reading frame beginning at the first base. According to the study, the label for this sample's time point signals: peripheral blood 6 weeks after treatment start. A total of 29 patients with locally advanced or metastatic urothelial carcinoma, treated at Memorial Sloan Kettering on a trial protocol, made up the cohort. Peripheral blood mononuclear cells were collected from each patient pretreatment and during treatment, giving between 1 and 8 total time points per patient. The Qiagen DNeasy Blood extraction kit was used to purify genomic DNA from total PBMCs and tumor samples. PBMCs were collected pretreatment and during treatment, and were isolated and stored as previously described.

Synthetic TCR analog templates were spiked into each PCR to estimate absolute template abundance from read counts. TCRbeta CDR3 regions were amplified from genomic DNA with bias-controlled V and J gene primers using the immunoSEQ assay. Sequencing of rearranged TCRbeta segments was done at approximately 20X coverage. The source study handled its data this way. Clustering was used to correct sequencing errors, and CDR3s were annotated against IMGT to assign V, D and J genes. Downstream analyses used only productive TCRbeta rearrangements and left out out-of-frame or stop-codon sequences. Clonality was computed as one minus Shannon entropy normalized by the log of the number of unique productive sequences. Fisher's exact test with Benjamini-Hochberg correction, using a cutoff of adjusted p below 0.01, was how clones that differed between time points or between blood and tumor were identified. Imported from immuneACCESS, the table was reduced by TCRdb to in-frame sequences with V and J called. These copies leave out some clones; in studies compared against another copy, an unresolved V gene accounts for under half, and the cause of the remainder is not known. V and J calls and clone size are given by that table; D and trimming were obtained from the DNA. This sample gives around 50,000 clones in total; 88% of them show up just once. The biggest ten clones account for 2% to 2.5% of the sample.

As to this clone: Its recognized antigen is unknown. Per-base quality was not reported, and no clone a single base away is much larger than it.

This TCR was sampled from a man in his sixties with urothelial cancer. Sequenced material: PBMCs, taken around atezolizumab (anti-PD-L1) treatment. The V and J genes are TRBV28 and TRBJ1-1; the D gene is perhaps TRBD1, from 5 matching bases. Here is the DNA: TGTGCCAGCAGTGTCGGGGGCACTGAAGCTTTCTTT. This is translated as CASSVGGTEAFF.